The T cell receptor (beta chain) under discussion was sequenced for a study of blood T cells in healthy people across ages. Study findings and constraints: It was found that TCR beta diversity correlated strongly with the percentage of naive T cells.

Donors were systemically healthy Caucasian individuals from Russia aged about 6 to 90 years. PBMCs numbering at least 7 million were isolated per sample. Then a second PCR, running roughly 6 to 12 cycles, was carried out with a sample-barcoded 5' primer and a J-beta primer mix. Per-sample output comprised a minimum of 2.5 million paired-end reads containing CDR3. TCRdb re-analysed the 5' RACE reads in MiXCR, keeping a single row per CDR3 protein. The data show 550,000 to 750,000 distinct CDR3 sequences, approximately 21% seen once. This clonotype was counted only a few times. Its antigen is currently unknown. Sequencing was carried out using blood. This TCR derives from a man between 65 and 85 years old in good health.

CDR3 loop: CASSFGLAGAPNEQFF. CDR3 sequence (DNA): TGTGCCAGCAGCTTCGGACTAGCGGGAGCACCCAATGAGCAGTTCTTC. The V gene is TRBV3-1, the J gene TRBJ2-1; the match to TRBD2 covers 13 bases. The CDR3 contains 16 residues. Germline values: CDR1 LGHDT, CDR2 YNNKEL (reference sequence). J lost 6 bases, V lost 5 bases, and 7 bases had no gene match.